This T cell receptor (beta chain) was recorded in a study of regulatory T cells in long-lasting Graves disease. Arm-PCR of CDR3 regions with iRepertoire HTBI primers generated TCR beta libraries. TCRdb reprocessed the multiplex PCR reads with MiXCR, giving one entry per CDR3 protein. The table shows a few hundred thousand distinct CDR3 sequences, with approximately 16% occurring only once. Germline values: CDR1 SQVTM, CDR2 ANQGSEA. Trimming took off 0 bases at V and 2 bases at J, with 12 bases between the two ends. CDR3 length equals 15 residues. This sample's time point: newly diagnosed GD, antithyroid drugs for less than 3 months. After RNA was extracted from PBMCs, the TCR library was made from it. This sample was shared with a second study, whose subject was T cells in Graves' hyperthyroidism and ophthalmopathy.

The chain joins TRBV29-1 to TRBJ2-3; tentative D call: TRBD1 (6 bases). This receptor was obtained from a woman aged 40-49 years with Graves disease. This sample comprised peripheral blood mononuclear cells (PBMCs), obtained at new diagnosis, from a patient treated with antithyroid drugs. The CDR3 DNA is TGCAGCGTTGAAGAGGCGGACAGCAACACAGATACGCAGTATTTT. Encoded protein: CSVEEADSNTDTQYF.